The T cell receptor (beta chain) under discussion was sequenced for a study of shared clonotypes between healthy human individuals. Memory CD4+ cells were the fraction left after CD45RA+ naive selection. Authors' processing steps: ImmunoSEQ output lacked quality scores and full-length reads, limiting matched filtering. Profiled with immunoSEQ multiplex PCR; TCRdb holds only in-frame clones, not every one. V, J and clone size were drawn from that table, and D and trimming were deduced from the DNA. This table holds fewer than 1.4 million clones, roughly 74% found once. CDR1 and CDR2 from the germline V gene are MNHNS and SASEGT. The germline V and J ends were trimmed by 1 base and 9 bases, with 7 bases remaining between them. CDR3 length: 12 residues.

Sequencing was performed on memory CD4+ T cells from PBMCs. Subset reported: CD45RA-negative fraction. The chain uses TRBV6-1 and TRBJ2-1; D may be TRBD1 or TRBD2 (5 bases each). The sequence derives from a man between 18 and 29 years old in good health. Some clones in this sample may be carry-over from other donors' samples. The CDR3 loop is CASSEVGTEQFF. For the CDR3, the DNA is TGTGCCAGCAGTGAAGTAGGGACTGAGCAGTTCTTC.